These 13 T cell receptor beta chains share one sample of origin, sequenced in a study of shared clonotypes between healthy human individuals (dated by TCRdb to about 2020). Library construction relied on the immunoSEQ multiplex PCR assay. This immuneACCESS table, as held by TCRdb, lists in-frame sequences with V and J called but not all clones. Of the missing ones, under half trace to an unresolved V gene in checked studies; the others have no known cause. This sample is represented by millions of clones; roughly 95% of them were singletons. 0.1% to 0.15% of the sample goes to the ten largest clones. The source material was naive CD4+ T cells sorted from blood. The sample's cell subset or site label, decoded: CD45RA+ positively selected. The receptors shown here come from a man aged 18-30 years in good health.

The rearrangement links TRBV5-1 to TRBJ2-3, with TRBD1 identical over 9 bases. Unmatched junction bases numbered 7, after V lost 4 bases and J lost 1 base. This CDR3 has 16 amino acids. Germline-derived CDR1 and CDR2 are SGHRS and YFSETQ. CDR3 bases: TGCGCCAGCAGCCGGGGACAGGGCGCCGGCACAGATACGCAGTATTTT. Translation: CASSRGQGAGTDTQYF.

V usage is TRBV7-9 and J usage is TRBJ2-5; the D is unclear. The CDR3 is 14 amino acids. Germline V gene lookup returns CDR1 SEHNR and CDR2 FQNEAQ (reference sequence). V was cut by 1 base and J by 5 bases, with 11 bases left in between. CDR3 region: CASSLEGRAETQYF. CDR3 DNA sequence: TGTGCCAGCAGCTTAGAAGGCAGAGCGGAGACCCAGTACTTC.

V gene TRBV2 combines with J gene TRBJ1-5; D unclear. The germline V and J ends were trimmed by 10 bases and 4 bases, with 11 bases remaining between them. Germline CDR1 SNHLY, CDR2 FYNNEI. The CDR3 is made up of 12 amino acids. CDR3 sequence: CATSRANQPQHF. Written as DNA, the CDR3 is TGTGCCACTTCAAGGGCGAATCAGCCCCAGCATTTT.

The CDR3, as DNA: TGTGCCAGCAGCTCCCCACTGACTAGCGGGGGGGTCTACAATGAGCAGTTCTTC. Protein sequence: CASSSPLTSGGVYNEQFF. The chain is built from TRBV11-1 and TRBJ2-1, with 14 bases identical to TRBD2. Germline CDR1 is SGHAT and CDR2 is FQDESV (reference sequence). This CDR3 region has 18 residues. V gave up 4 bases and J gave up 3 bases; unmatched junction bases: 8.

The chain employs TRBV6-6 and TRBJ1-2; 8 bases match TRBD1. Germline CDR1 and CDR2: MNHNY and SVGAGI (reference sequence). V shed 5 bases, J shed 4 bases, and the junction held 9 bases outside the gene matches. This CDR3 contains 15 residues. The CDR3: CASSVLGTGSYGYTF. The DNA of the CDR3 is TGTGCCAGCAGTGTACTCGGGACAGGAAGCTATGGCTACACCTTC.

The V call is TRBV6-5, the J call TRBJ1-1; 10 bases match TRBD1. V lost 5 bases to trimming and J lost 4 bases; unmatched junction nucleotides: 7. The CDR3 covers 15 residues. In germline, CDR1 is MNHEY, CDR2 SVGAGI. CDR3 in amino acids: CASSGPGTGATEAFF. DNA of the CDR3: TGTGCCAGCAGTGGGCCCGGGACAGGGGCCACTGAAGCTTTCTTT.

The J gene is TRBJ1-1, the V gene TRBV30, with D maybe TRBD1 (6 bases). The CDR3 is made up of 13 amino acids. V was pared by 3 bases and J by 1 base, with 9 bases between. Looked up from germline, CDR1 is GTSNPN and CDR2 is SVGIG (reference sequence). The CDR3 spells CAWRSGQNTEAFF. The CDR3, as DNA: TGTGCCTGGAGATCGGGACAGAACACTGAAGCTTTCTTT.

The chain has TRBV7-9 and TRBJ1-2; D might be TRBD1 (6 bases). CDR1 is SEHNR and CDR2 is FQNEAQ in the germline V gene (reference sequence). The CDR3 contains 14 residues. The V end was cut by 7 bases, the J end by 1 base, with 13 bases between. The CDR3 DNA sequence: TGTGCCAGCAACCCCGGAGGGGGTAACTATGGCTACACCTTC. Translated, it gives CASNPGGGNYGYTF.

For this clone: The same CDR3 is also encoded by other DNA sequences in this sample. This sequence joins TRBV6-5 and TRBJ2-7; possibly TRBD2 for D (5 bases). CDR1 is MNHEY and CDR2 is SVGAGI in the germline V gene. The CDR3 totals 15 residues. Deletions cut 0 bases from V and 7 bases from J, with 16 bases between. CDR3 sequence: CASSYSRVTSGEQYF. In DNA, the CDR3 is TGTGCCAGCAGTTACTCGAGGGTAACCTCGGGGGAGCAGTACTTC.

V usage is TRBV29-1 and J usage is TRBJ2-3, with 13 positions matching TRBD2. The CDR3 is 13 amino acids. The germline gives CDR1 SQVTM, CDR2 ANQGSEA. The junction had 3 bases not matched to a gene; V was cut back by 6 bases and J by 6 bases. Written as DNA, the CDR3 is TGCAGCGTACTAGCGGGGGGGCACGATACGCAGTATTTT. This codes for CSVLAGGHDTQYF.

The chain combines TRBV9 with TRBJ2-1; no firm D call. The germline V and J ends were trimmed by 0 bases and 0 bases, with 10 bases remaining between them. In germline, CDR1 is SGDLS, CDR2 YYNGEE. The CDR3 is made up of 16 amino acids. CDR3 in DNA: TGTGCCAGCAGCGTAGGTCTAGATCGCTCCTACAATGAGCAGTTCTTC. It encodes CASSVGLDRSYNEQFF.

The chain couples TRBV7-9 to TRBJ1-5; D remains ambiguous. This CDR3 region has 13 residues. The germline gives CDR1 SEHNR, CDR2 FQNEAQ (reference sequence). V was trimmed by 5 bases and J by 6 bases, leaving 11 bases between them. The CDR3 loop is CASSNTGGQPQHF. DNA of the CDR3: TGTGCCAGCAGCAACACGGGAGGTCAGCCCCAGCATTTT.

The table lists this clone with a count of one. This sequence joins TRBV6-5 and TRBJ1-6; no clear D gene. The CDR3 extends over 13 amino acids. Between the trimmed V and J ends, which lost 6 bases and 7 bases, there was a span of 10 bases. Germline V lookup: CDR1 MNHEY, CDR2 SVGAGI. CDR3 sequence reads: CASRNSRNSPLHF. CDR3 nucleotide sequence: TGTGCCAGCAGAAACTCACGGAATTCACCCCTCCACTTT.